A selection of T cell receptor beta chains follows, all from one sample in a study of blood T cell repertoires in COVID-19. Sequenced by immunoSEQ multiplex PCR; TCRdb stores in-frame clones only, minus some. The sample includes around 300,000 clones, approximately 91% of them seen just once. Sequences were obtained from peripheral blood. The receptors stem from a middle-aged man with acute or convalescent COVID-19. Each CDR3 is given with its conserved first and last residue. The order of the fields is V gene, CDR3 protein.

V gene: TRBV14
CDR3 protein: CASSQHQGWEQYF

V gene: TRBV6-6
CDR3 protein: CASITGVEQFF

V gene: TRBV5-4
CDR3 protein: CASSSGLMNTEAFF

V gene: TRBV18
CDR3 protein: CASSLGTGKEQYF

V gene: TRBV5-1
CDR3 protein: CASSLAGSQETQYF

V gene: TRBV7-6
CDR3 protein: CASSLEGDEQYF

V gene: TRBV9
CDR3 protein: CASSRQGAGTEAFF

V gene: TRBV6-5
CDR3 protein: CASSPRRRAQETQYF

V gene: TRBV7-3
CDR3 protein: CASSPGQATGTGELFF

V gene: TRBV5-1
CDR3 protein: CASSLAGGGQGTYGYTF

V gene: TRBV2
CDR3 protein: CASRRDTLNTEAFF

V gene: TRBV6-1
CDR3 protein: CASSEAWQGSGYTF

V gene: TRBV9
CDR3 protein: CASSFGQDYGYTF

V gene: TRBV7-9
CDR3 protein: CASSLGAGGQETQYF

V gene: TRBV15
CDR3 protein: CATSRDRGREKLFF

V gene: TRBV11-3
CDR3 protein: CASSLGEGNGYTF

V gene: TRBV7-8
CDR3 protein: CASSSGTSGGGRWPQHF

V gene: TRBV27
CDR3 protein: CASSPRLAESQETQYF

V gene: TRBV7-2
CDR3 protein: CASSLELAGANEQFF

V gene: TRBV5-5
CDR3 protein: CASSFGTSSPEQYF

V gene: TRBV5-4
CDR3 protein: CASSLTGGNYGYTF

V gene: TRBV6-5
CDR3 protein: CASSSGTGRRNYGYTF

V gene: TRBV5-6
CDR3 protein: CASSRGWDGNNSPLHF

V gene: TRBV5-4
CDR3 protein: CASSPGGETQYF